This is a list of T cell receptor beta chains from one sample in a study of cytomegalovirus exposure and HLA in healthy donors. Sequencing used immunoSEQ multiplex PCR; TCRdb keeps in-frame clones, though not all of them. The sample has 65,000 to 70,000 clones; around 80% are singletons. The sequenced material came from PBMCs. Receptors were obtained from a man between 45 and 60 years old in good health and CMV-seronegative. CDR3s leave out the opening cysteine and the closing phenylalanine or tryptophan.

v_call: TRBV27
cdr3_aa: ASKPGSEREKLF

v_call: TRBV5-6
cdr3_aa: ASSLVSVSYEQY

v_call: TRBV4-1
cdr3_aa: ASSQEPRNQPQH

v_call: TRBV2
cdr3_aa: ASSGGIFSGYT

v_call: TRBV6-4
cdr3_aa: ASSDGGGAGDTQY

v_call: TRBV6-6
cdr3_aa: ASSYGAAYNEQF

v_call: TRBV7-6
cdr3_aa: ASSLARPGKMNTEAF

v_call: TRBV6-6
cdr3_aa: ASIPAGVGGNEQF

v_call: TRBV5-4
cdr3_aa: ASSLSGYEQY

v_call: TRBV5-1
cdr3_aa: ASSPPGLAGYNEQF

v_call: TRBV30
cdr3_aa: AWSVYGTAGANVLT

v_call: TRBV27
cdr3_aa: ASRDRASLGNQPQH

v_call: TRBV9
cdr3_aa: ASSVGGGRYEQF

v_call: TRBV28
cdr3_aa: ASSPTVRTYGYT

v_call: TRBV6-5
cdr3_aa: ASRDRGRSDEQY

v_call: TRBV11-2
cdr3_aa: ASDPQGVSYEQY

v_call: TRBV18
cdr3_aa: ASSREPGLATDTQY

v_call: TRBV28
cdr3_aa: ASSRDKTQTGELF

v_call: TRBV2
cdr3_aa: ASSPQGWGANVLT

v_call: TRBV11-2
cdr3_aa: ASSLQGNSNQPQH

v_call: TRBV19
cdr3_aa: ATGGSGELF

v_call: TRBV7-2
cdr3_aa: ASSAFPSGYEQY